The entry below describes one T cell receptor (beta chain). TCRdb recomputed calls from the RT-PCR reads with MiXCR, one row per CDR3 protein. The sample has about 680,000 distinct CDR3 sequences; approximately 15% are singletons. The CDR3 spans 16 residues. Trimming took 2 bases from V and 6 from J, leaving 18 bases between them. The TCR sequence derives from a female donor in good health, serving as a healthy control. Sequenced sample: memory CD4+ T cells from blood. This chain connects TRBV12-3 or TRBV12-4 to TRBJ2-3; TRBD2 might be the D (5 bases). The CDR3 DNA follows: TGTGCCAGCAGTTTAAGGGTTGACTATGTGGCGGATACGCAGTATTTT. Translating gives CASSLRVDYVADTQYF.